The rows below give T cell receptor beta chains drawn from one sample of a study of blood T cell repertoires in COVID-19. Method: immunoSEQ multiplex PCR; TCRdb's copy keeps in-frame clones and lacks some. The table has about 120,000 clones, roughly 91% seen once; the top ten hold around 4.5%. The sequenced sample consisted of peripheral blood. These receptors were collected from a man aged 55-75 years with COVID-19, enrolled during active disease. The CDR3 runs from the conserved cysteine through the conserved F or W. The D gene is left open where the match is weak. The listing skips clone size in some rows; elsewhere it reads once, few, many or a size class.

15 TRBJ2-5 . TRBV5-1 TRBD1 CASREQTGSQETQYF TGCGCCAGCAGGGAGCAGACAGGGTCCCAAGAGACCCAGTACTTC
13 TRBJ1-1 once TRBV7-9 . CASMRGGYTEAFF TGTGCCAGCATGCGGGGTGGGTACACTGAAGCTTTCTTT
16 TRBJ1-1 . TRBV7-6 TRBD1 CASSLGTGGRGTEAFF TGTGCCAGCAGCTTAGGGACAGGGGGTAGGGGAACTGAAGCTTTCTTT
13 TRBJ1-5 . TRBV6-5 . CASSTGFGQPQHF TGTGCCAGCAGTACAGGGTTCGGTCAGCCCCAGCATTTT
14 TRBJ1-5 . TRBV30 TRBD1 CAWSRTGLNQPQHF TGTGCCTGGAGTAGGACAGGGCTAAATCAGCCCCAGCATTTT
17 TRBJ1-2 . TRBV24-1 TRBD1 CATSDLRKDRGLDGYTF TGTGCCACCAGTGATTTAAGGAAGGACAGGGGGCTGGATGGCTACACCTTC
17 TRBJ2-1 . TRBV25-1 TRBD2 CASSESSGGVSYNEQFF TGTGCCAGCAGTGAAAGTAGCGGGGGGGTCTCCTACAATGAGCAGTTCTTC
13 TRBJ1-2 . TRBV9 . CASSEGANYGYTF TGTGCCAGCAGCGAAGGAGCTAACTATGGCTACACCTTC
16 TRBJ2-5 . TRBV25-1 . CASSVGGQGLGETQYF TGTGCCAGCAGTGTCGGAGGGCAGGGATTAGGAGAGACCCAGTACTTC
13 TRBJ2-3 . TRBV2 . CASLPSGTDTQYF TGTGCCAGCCTTCCGTCAGGGACAGATACGCAGTATTTT